This TCR beta chain came from a study of T cell responses to AZD1222 COVID-19 vaccine. General observations from the study: The CD4 TCRs associated with vaccination extended across spike and predominated at 160-218 and 743-854. Baseline seropositives among AZD1222 recipients totaled only 5 to 7. Females outnumbered males among donors, who were mostly white British; clonal diversity was possibly underestimated. Regions left unmutated in variants are reportedly the target of nearly half of spike-specific TCRs.

The CDR3 contains 18 residues. V lost 5 bases, J lost 5 bases, and 24 bases lay in between. CDR1 SEHNR and CDR2 FQNEAQ come from the germline V gene (reference sequence). Libraries were prepared by immunoSEQ multiplex PCR; TCRdb keeps only in-frame clonotypes and omits some of them. The sample contains about 110,000 clones, about 80% of which appear only once. With regard to this clone: Its antigen is undetermined.

This clonotype was obtained from an adult in good health. The V and J genes are TRBV7-9 and TRBJ2-2; a weak D match, TRBD2 (5 bases). The sample consisted of peripheral blood, taken on day 0 of AZD1222 vaccination. Here the CDR3 reads CASSITPGLEDKTGELFF. As DNA, the CDR3 is TGTGCCAGCAGCATCACCCCGGGCCTGGAGGATAAAACCGGGGAGCTGTTTTTT.